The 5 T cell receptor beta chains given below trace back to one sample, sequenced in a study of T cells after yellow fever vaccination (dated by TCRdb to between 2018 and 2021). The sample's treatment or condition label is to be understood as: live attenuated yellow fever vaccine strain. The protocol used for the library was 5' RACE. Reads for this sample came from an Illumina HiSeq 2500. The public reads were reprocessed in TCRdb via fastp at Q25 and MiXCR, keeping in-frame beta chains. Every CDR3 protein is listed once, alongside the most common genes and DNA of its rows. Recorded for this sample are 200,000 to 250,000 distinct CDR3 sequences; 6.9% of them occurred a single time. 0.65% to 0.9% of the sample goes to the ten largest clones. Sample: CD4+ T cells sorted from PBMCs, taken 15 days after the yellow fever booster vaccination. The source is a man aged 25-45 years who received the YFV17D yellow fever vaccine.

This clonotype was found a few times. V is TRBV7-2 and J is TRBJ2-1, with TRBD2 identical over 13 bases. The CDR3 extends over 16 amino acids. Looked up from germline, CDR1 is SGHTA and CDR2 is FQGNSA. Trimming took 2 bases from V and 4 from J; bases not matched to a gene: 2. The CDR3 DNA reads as TGTGCCAGCAGCTTAAGGACTAGCGGGAGATACAATGAGCAGTTCTTC. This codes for CASSLRTSGRYNEQFF.

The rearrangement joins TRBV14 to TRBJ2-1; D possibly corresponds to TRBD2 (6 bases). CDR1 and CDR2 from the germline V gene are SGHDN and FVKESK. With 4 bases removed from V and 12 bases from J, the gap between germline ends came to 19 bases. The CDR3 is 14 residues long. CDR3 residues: CASSPLAREIGQFF. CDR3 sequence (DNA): TGTGCCAGCAGCCCCCTAGCGCGAGAAATTGGGCAGTTCTTC.

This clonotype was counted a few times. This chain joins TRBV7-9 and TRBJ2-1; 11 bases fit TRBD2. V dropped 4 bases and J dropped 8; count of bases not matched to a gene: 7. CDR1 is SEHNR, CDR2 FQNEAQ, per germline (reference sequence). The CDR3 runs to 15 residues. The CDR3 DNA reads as TGTGCCAGCAGCTATAGCGGGAGGGCCTTCGATGAGCAGTTCTTC. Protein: CASSYSGRAFDEQFF.

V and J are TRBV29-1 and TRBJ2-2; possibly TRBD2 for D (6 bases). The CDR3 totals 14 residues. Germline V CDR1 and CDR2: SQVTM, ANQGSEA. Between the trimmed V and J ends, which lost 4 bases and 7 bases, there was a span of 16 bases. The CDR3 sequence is CSVGVREFGGELFF. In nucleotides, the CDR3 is TGCAGCGTTGGAGTCCGGGAGTTCGGCGGGGAGCTGTTTTTT.

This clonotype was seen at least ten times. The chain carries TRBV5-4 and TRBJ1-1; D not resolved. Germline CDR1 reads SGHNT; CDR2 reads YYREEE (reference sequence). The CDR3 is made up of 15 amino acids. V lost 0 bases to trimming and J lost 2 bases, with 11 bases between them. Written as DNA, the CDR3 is TGTGCCAGCAGCTTGGCTTCGCGGGGAAACACTGAAGCTTTCTTT. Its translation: CASSLASRGNTEAFF.